Listed below are T cell receptor beta chains from one sample, sequenced in a study of control samples from healthy donors and cancer patients. Clones were read by immunoSEQ multiplex PCR, and TCRdb kept only the in-frame ones, dropping some. The table lists approximately 150,000 clones, under 95% of them singletons. Sequencing was carried out using blood. All receptors come from a man younger than 35 in good health. CDR3s include the opening cysteine and the closing phenylalanine or tryptophan. The D gene is left open where the match is weak. Not all rows give a size; the values are once, few, many and, for expanded clones, a class.

abundance | j_gene | v_gene | d_gene | CDR3aa | CDR3nt
. | TRBJ1-1 | TRBV30 | . | CAWSVTGKAFF | TGTGCCTGGAGTGTAACAGGGAAAGCTTTCTTT
. | TRBJ1-4 | TRBV12-5 | . | CASGYQLEGRINEKLFF | TGTGCTAGTGGGTACCAATTAGAGGGACGGATAAATGAAAAACTGTTTTTT
. | TRBJ2-1 | TRBV7-2 | . | CASREGQGRIYNEQFF | TGTGCCAGCCGAGAAGGGCAGGGAAGGATCTACAATGAGCAGTTCTTC
. | TRBJ2-1 | TRBV6-6 | . | CASSPGDSRYNEQFF | TGTGCCAGCAGTCCGGGGGACAGCCGATACAATGAGCAGTTCTTC
few | TRBJ1-6 | TRBV11-2 | . | CASSSTTRDSPLHF | TGTGCCAGCAGCTCGACAACGAGGGATTCACCCCTCCACTTT
. | TRBJ2-3 | TRBV5-4 | . | CASDSPERDTQYF | TGTGCCAGCGACTCCCCGGAGAGGGATACGCAGTATTTT
. | TRBJ2-2 | TRBV19 | TRBD2 | CASSVGGAESGELFF | TGTGCCAGTAGTGTCGGGGGGGCCGAATCCGGGGAGCTGTTTTTT
. | TRBJ2-4 | TRBV11-3 | TRBD1 | CASSLVGQKNIQYF | TGTGCCAGCAGCTTAGTGGGACAGAAAAACATTCAGTACTTC
. | TRBJ2-3 | TRBV27 | TRBD1 | CASSLLPTGYTDTQYF | TGTGCCAGCAGTTTACTCCCGACAGGGTACACAGATACGCAGTATTTT
. | TRBJ1-2 | TRBV5-1 | . | CASSLAPQVKYGYTF | TGCGCCAGCAGCTTGGCCCCACAGGTGAAGTATGGCTACACCTTC
. | TRBJ2-7 | TRBV5-1 | . | CASSLNGQPYEQYF | TGCGCCAGCAGCTTGAACGGGCAGCCCTACGAGCAGTACTTC
. | TRBJ2-7 | TRBV6-5 | TRBD1 | CASSQGISYEQYF | TGTGCCAGCTCACAGGGGATATCCTACGAGCAGTACTTC
. | TRBJ1-1 | TRBV10-3 | . | CAISEGVNTEAFF | TGTGCCATCAGTGAGGGGGTCAACACTGAAGCTTTCTTT
. | TRBJ1-1 | TRBV7-9 | . | CASSLGPSNTEAFF | TGTGCCAGCAGCTTGGGGCCCTCAAACACTGAAGCTTTCTTT
. | TRBJ1-1 | TRBV6-5 | . | CASSYGTTNTEAFF | TGTGCCAGCAGTTACGGGACAACGAACACTGAAGCTTTCTTT
. | TRBJ1-6 | TRBV7-9 | . | CASSLRSGPANSPLHF | TGTGCCAGCAGCCTAAGATCCGGGCCGGCGAATTCACCCCTCCACTTT
. | TRBJ2-7 | TRBV7-2 | . | CASSLGGTKSYEQYF | TGTGCCAGCAGCTTAGGGGGGACGAAATCCTACGAGCAGTACTTC
. | TRBJ1-6 | TRBV5-1 | . | CASSLVNRSGHSPLHF | TGCGCCAGCAGCTTGGTGAACAGGTCGGGGCATTCACCCCTCCACTTT
. | TRBJ1-3 | TRBV28 | . | CASTRDSGNTIYF | TGTGCCAGCACCAGAGACTCTGGAAACACCATATATTTT
. | TRBJ2-5 | TRBV25-1 | . | CASSEYTGGETQYF | TGTGCCAGCAGTGAATATACGGGGGGCGAGACCCAGTACTTC
. | TRBJ2-4 | TRBV20-1 | . | CSARRENIQYF | TGCAGTGCGAGAAGGGAGAACATTCAGTACTTC
. | TRBJ2-7 | TRBV9 | TRBD2 | CASSPFSGRSHEQYF | TGTGCCAGCAGCCCCTTCAGCGGGAGGTCCCACGAGCAGTACTTC
. | TRBJ2-1 | TRBV7-8 | TRBD2 | CASSPTPSGGPGHEQFF | TGTGCCAGCAGCCCAACACCAAGCGGGGGGCCGGGGCATGAGCAGTTCTTC
. | TRBJ2-5 | TRBV10-2 | . | CASSFGRGETQYF | TGCGCCAGCAGTTTTGGCAGGGGAGAGACCCAGTACTTC
. | TRBJ2-1 | TRBV9 | TRBD2 | CASSGGTSGAHEQFF | TGTGCCAGCAGCGGAGGGACTAGCGGGGCCCATGAGCAGTTCTTC
. | TRBJ2-5 | TRBV5-1 | . | CASSFGRGYQETQYF | TGCGCCAGCAGCTTCGGCAGGGGTTATCAAGAGACCCAGTACTTC
. | TRBJ1-1 | TRBV6-2/TRBV6-3 | . | CASSYSPQGISTEAFF | TGTGCCAGCAGTTACTCCCCACAGGGAATCTCCACTGAAGCTTTCTTT
. | TRBJ1-2 | TRBV5-1 | TRBD1 | CASSPGQGINYGYTF | TGCGCCAGCAGCCCGGGACAGGGGATTAACTATGGCTACACCTTC
. | TRBJ1-5 | TRBV2 | . | CASSEGGFQPQHF | TGTGCCAGCAGTGAGGGGGGTTTTCAGCCCCAGCATTTT
once | TRBJ1-1 | TRBV5-1 | . | CASSTQGDTEAFF | TGCGCCAGCAGCACACAGGGAGACACTGAAGCTTTCTTT
. | TRBJ2-1 | TRBV28 | TRBD2 | CASSFVTSANNEQFF | TGTGCCAGCAGTTTCGTGACTAGCGCAAACAATGAGCAGTTCTTC
few | TRBJ1-2 | TRBV18 | TRBD1 | CASSPGQPYGYTF | TGTGCCAGCTCACCGGGACAGCCCTATGGCTACACCTTC
. | TRBJ1-3 | TRBV7-6 | TRBD1 | CASSSDQGAHRLSSGNTIYF | TGTGCCAGCAGCTCAGACCAGGGGGCACACCGCCTTAGCTCTGGAAACACCATATATTTT
. | TRBJ1-2 | TRBV10-1 | . | CASSDLKQGFIGGGYTF | TGCGCCAGCAGTGATCTAAAACAGGGTTTTATTGGGGGTGGCTACACCTTC
. | TRBJ1-1 | TRBV11-2 | . | CASSFGGLRGNTEAFF | TGTGCCAGCAGCTTCGGGGGGCTTCGGGGGAACACTGAAGCTTTCTTT
. | TRBJ2-7 | TRBV4-2 | . | CASSQGLSAMPLSYEQYF | TGTGCCAGCAGCCAAGGACTTAGCGCGATGCCGCTCTCCTACGAGCAGTACTTC
. | TRBJ1-5 | TRBV18 | . | CASSPTGLGQPQHF | TGTGCCAGCTCACCTACAGGGTTGGGACAGCCCCAGCATTTT
. | TRBJ2-4 | TRBV7-9 | . | CASSLVKAGNIQYF | TGTGCCAGCAGCTTAGTTAAGGCTGGAAACATTCAGTACTTC
. | TRBJ2-3 | TRBV6-4 | . | CASSVETGDTQYF | TGTGCCAGCAGTGTGGAAACCGGAGATACGCAGTATTTT
. | TRBJ1-1 | TRBV5-1 | . | CASSFGDGDGAEAFF | TGCGCCAGCAGCTTCGGAGACGGGGATGGCGCTGAAGCTTTCTTT
. | TRBJ2-2 | TRBV5-1 | TRBD1 | CASSPTGPLTGELFF | TGCGCCAGCAGCCCGACAGGGCCTCTCACCGGGGAGCTGTTTTTT
. | TRBJ2-5 | TRBV29-1 | . | CSVGKVETQYF | TGCAGCGTTGGGAAGGTGGAGACCCAGTACTTC
once | TRBJ2-5 | TRBV2 | TRBD1 | CASRKQGASPQETQYF | TGTGCCAGCAGGAAACAGGGGGCGAGCCCCCAAGAGACCCAGTACTTC
. | TRBJ2-7 | TRBV5-1 | . | CASSLSGGHEQYF | TGCGCCAGCAGCCTGTCGGGGGGCCACGAGCAGTACTTC
. | TRBJ2-7 | TRBV4-1 | . | CASSQSQGPYEQYF | TGCGCCAGCAGCCAATCCCAGGGACCCTACGAGCAGTACTTC
. | TRBJ2-1 | TRBV10-1 | . | CASSESPEAYNEQFF | TGCGCCAGCAGTGAGTCCCCAGAAGCTTACAATGAGCAGTTCTTC
once | TRBJ1-5 | TRBV6-5 | TRBD1 | CASSVIDRDQPQHF | TGTGCCAGCAGCGTTATTGACAGGGACCAGCCCCAGCATTTT
. | TRBJ2-2 | TRBV6-4 | TRBD1 | CASWLEDQGVLDTGELFF | TGTGCCAGCTGGTTAGAGGACCAGGGGGTGCTGGACACCGGGGAGCTGTTTTTT
. | TRBJ2-6 | TRBV4-3 | . | CASSQENRAGANVLTF | TGCGCCAGCAGCCAAGAGAACAGGGCTGGGGCCAACGTCCTGACTTTC
. | TRBJ2-4 | TRBV5-4 | TRBD2 | CASSTGGEGPKNIQYF | TGTGCCAGCAGTACGGGGGGGGAAGGGCCCAAAAACATTCAGTACTTC
. | TRBJ1-6 | TRBV11-2 | . | CASSLVGGGNSPLHF | TGTGCCAGCAGCTTAGTAGGGGGTGGTAATTCACCCCTCCACTTT
. | TRBJ2-7 | TRBV12-2 | . | CASRPAGGNSNYEQYF | TGTGCAAGTCGCCCAGCGGGGGGTAATAGTAACTACGAGCAGTACTTC
. | TRBJ1-2 | TRBV7-2 | . | CASSRFNYGYTF | TGTGCCAGCAGCCGATTCAACTATGGCTACACCTTC
once | TRBJ1-2 | TRBV10-3 | . | CAISDFLSGQGYTF | TGTGCCATCAGTGATTTCTTGAGCGGTCAGGGCTACACCTTC